These 27 T cell receptor beta chains were sequenced from one sample in a study of beta chain features in type 1 diabetes. Their antigens remain unidentified. Study results and limitations: Type 1 diabetes patients had TCRB CDR3s that were shorter (moderately but significantly so) in all four CD4+ subsets.

Expressed TCRB transcripts were sequenced because the isolated RNA had all been reverse transcribed beforehand. Clones were sequenced by immunoSEQ multiplex PCR, and TCRdb holds only the in-frame ones, with some missing. The table records almost 350,000 clones, over 7% of them present only once. The sequencing sample was made of central memory CD4+ T cells from blood. The receptors come from a man aged 25 to 40 with type 1 diabetes.

This clone showed up just a few times. This chain links TRBV5-4 with TRBJ2-3; 7 bases agree with TRBD2. The ends lost 6 bases at V and 6 bases at J; junction bases unmatched: 10. The CDR3 length is 14 residues. Germline V lookup: CDR1 SGHNT, CDR2 YYREEE (reference sequence). CDR3 amino acids: CASTHGTNPDTQYF. CDR3 nucleotides: TGTGCCAGCACTCACGGGACTAATCCTGATACGCAGTATTTT.

This clone was found a few times. The chain joins TRBV28 to TRBJ1-5, with TRBD1 matching over 9 bases. This CDR3 contains 15 residues. J was trimmed by 3 bases and V by 7 bases; bases with no gene match: 7. The germline gives CDR1 MDHEN, CDR2 SYDVKM. The CDR3: CASNRGTGNNQPQHF. In DNA form, the CDR3 reads TGTGCCAGCAACCGGGGGACAGGGAACAATCAGCCCCAGCATTTT.

The chain couples TRBV30 to TRBJ1-2; D unclear. V lost 8 bases, J lost 5 bases, and 12 bases lay in between. Germline-derived CDR1 and CDR2 are GTSNPN and SVGIG (reference sequence). CDR3 size: 11 residues. CDR3 nucleotides: TGTGCCCGACTGACTGATTATGGCTACACCTTC. Protein: CARLTDYGYTF.

V is TRBV29-1 and J is TRBJ1-2; TRBD1 is a possible D gene (5 bases). Germline V gene lookup returns CDR1 SQVTM and CDR2 ANQGSEA. The CDR3 runs 13 residues. Trimming took off 6 bases at V and 8 bases at J, with 19 bases between the two ends. CDR3: CSVPMGGDGGYTF. The CDR3 region has the DNA TGCAGCGTCCCGATGGGGGGGGATGGCGGCTACACCTTC. The whole variable domain, filled in from reference TRBV29-1 and TRBJ1-2, reads SAVISQKPSRDICQRGTSLTIQCQVDSQVTMMFWYRQQPGQSLTLIATANQGSEATYESGFVIDKFPISRPNLTFSTLTVSNMSPEDSSIYLCSVPMGGDGGYTFGSGTRLTVV.

J is TRBJ2-5 and V is TRBV7-8; D is unresolved. V lost 4 bases to trimming and J lost 5 bases, with 8 bases between them. Germline-derived CDR1 and CDR2 are SGHVS and FQNEAQ. This CDR3 is 12 amino acids long. The CDR3 protein is CASSYWRETQYF. As DNA, the CDR3 is TGTGCCAGCAGCTATTGGCGGGAGACCCAGTACTTC.

The gene calls are TRBV6-4 and TRBJ1-1; D is ambiguous. The V end was cut by 6 bases, the J end by 0 bases, with 8 bases between. In germline, CDR1 is MRHNA, CDR2 SNTAGT. The CDR3 length is 13 residues. Written as DNA, the CDR3 is TGTGCCAGCAGGCCTAACCTGAACACTGAAGCTTTCTTT. Translating gives CASRPNLNTEAFF.

This clone turned up a few times. The chain joins TRBV5-1 to TRBJ1-2; the D is unclear. Germline V lookup: CDR1 SGHRS, CDR2 YFSETQ. The V end lost 2 bases, the J end lost 6 bases, and 11 bases lay between the germline ends. This CDR3 is built from 13 residues. The CDR3 protein is CASSFFSGDGYTF. In DNA, the CDR3 is TGCGCCAGCAGCTTTTTCTCCGGAGATGGCTACACCTTC.

The chain has TRBV6-6 and TRBJ1-1; no clear D gene. Germline loops: CDR1 MNHNY, CDR2 SVGAGI (reference sequence). Trimming took off 0 bases at V and 11 bases at J, with 4 bases between the two ends. The CDR3 has 10 amino acids. The CDR3 coding sequence is TGTGCCAGCAGTTACTCGTGGGCTTTCTTT. Translated: CASSYSWAFF.

The V call is TRBV10-2, the J call TRBJ1-5; D ambiguous. The CDR3 covers 13 residues. Germline-derived CDR1 and CDR2 are WSHSY and SAAADI. Trimming shortened V by 3 bases and J by 7 bases, and 10 bases separated the two germline ends. The chain's CDR3 is CASSEVTGQPQHF. The CDR3 DNA reads TGCGCCAGCAGTGAAGTGACGGGGCAGCCCCAGCATTTT.

This chain joins TRBV10-3 and TRBJ2-3, with 9 bases identical to TRBD1. The CDR3 spans 16 residues. V was clipped by 7 bases and J by 2 bases; unmatched bases: 10. The V gene's germline CDR1 is ENHRY and CDR2 SYGVKD. CDR3 bases: TGTGCCATCAAAGAGTTTGGGACAGGGAACACAGATACGCAGTATTTT. Its translation: CAIKEFGTGNTDTQYF.

This clone has only a few counts. This chain links TRBV4-3 with TRBJ2-1; D perhaps matches TRBD2 (7 bases). The CDR3 runs to 16 residues. V was pared by 0 bases and J by 5 bases, with 14 bases between. The germline CDR1 and CDR2 sequences are LGHNA and YSLEER. The CDR3 DNA reads as TGCGCCAGCAGCCAAGAGGGCGGGGGCCGCGACAATGAGCAGTTCTTC. It specifies CASSQEGGGRDNEQFF.

The chain is built from TRBV5-4 and TRBJ2-1; 9 bases match TRBD1. Germline V gene sequence: CDR1 SGHNT, CDR2 YYREEE (reference sequence). The CDR3 totals 15 residues. V lost 3 bases to trimming and J lost 7 bases; unmatched junction nucleotides: 8. The CDR3 bases are TGTGCCAGCAGCTCCCGGGGACAGGGTGGGAATGAGCAGTTCTTC. This encodes CASSSRGQGGNEQFF.

This clone was observed a few times. V usage is TRBV28 and J usage is TRBJ2-5; maybe TRBD2 (5 bases). Germline-derived CDR1 and CDR2 are MDHEN and SYDVKM. The germline V and J ends were trimmed by 3 bases and 6 bases, with 20 bases remaining between them. The CDR3 length is 16 residues. CDR3 loop: CASSFGVFVRLKTQYF. Here the CDR3 DNA reads TGTGCCAGCAGTTTCGGGGTCTTCGTTCGCCTAAAGACCCAGTACTTC.

This clone was seen a handful of times. V usage is TRBV29-1 and J usage is TRBJ1-1; weak D call: TRBD1 (5 bases). V lost 3 bases, J lost 2 bases, and 7 bases lay in between. CDR3 length: 12 residues. CDR1 and CDR2 from the germline V gene are SQVTM and ANQGSEA. For the CDR3, the DNA is TGCAGCGTTGATCAGGGTAACACTGAAGCTTTCTTT. Its translation is CSVDQGNTEAFF.

The V and J genes are TRBV30 and TRBJ1-2; perhaps TRBD1 as D (5 bases). The CDR3 has 13 residues. Germline V gene lookup returns CDR1 GTSNPN and CDR2 SVGIG (reference sequence). V was shortened by 2 bases and J by 8 bases, with 15 bases between the two germline ends. CDR3 residues: CAWSPTGAQGYTF. CDR3 DNA sequence: TGTGCCTGGAGTCCTACTGGGGCGCAAGGCTACACCTTC.

The chain combines TRBV2 with TRBJ1-5, with D possibly TRBD1 on 5 matching bases. Trimming left V 7 bases short and J 2 bases short, with 15 bases between. Germline CDR1 is SNHLY and CDR2 is FYNNEI. The CDR3 is 15 residues long. The CDR3 loop reads CASKVQDGGNQPQHF. In nucleotides, the CDR3 is TGTGCCAGCAAGGTACAGGATGGGGGCAATCAGCCCCAGCATTTT.

This clone was detected a few times. The genes are TRBV7-2 and TRBJ2-1; D is possibly TRBD2 (5 bases). Per germline, CDR1 SGHTA and CDR2 FQGNSA. There are 12 residues in the CDR3. With 5 bases removed from V and 8 bases from J, the gap between germline ends came to 10 bases. In nucleotides, the CDR3 is TGTGCCAGCAGCAAATCGGGATATGAGCAGTTCTTC. Its translation: CASSKSGYEQFF.

This clone turned up a few times. The chain joins TRBV7-2 to TRBJ2-5; D call uncertain. The CDR3 runs 14 residues. Germline V gene data show CDR1 as SGHTA and CDR2 as FQGNSA. Between the trimmed V and J ends, which lost 2 bases and 5 bases, there was a span of 12 bases. The CDR3 DNA sequence: TGTGCCAGCAGCTTAACCCCGGCCAGGGAGACCCAGTACTTC. Translating it yields CASSLTPARETQYF.

This clone came up a few times. The rearrangement links TRBV6-5 to TRBJ2-7; perhaps TRBD1 as D (5 bases). This CDR3 is 12 amino acids long. Germline V gene sequence: CDR1 MNHEY, CDR2 SVGAGI. Between the trimmed V and J ends, which lost 5 bases and 6 bases, there was a span of 11 bases. The CDR3: CASSTGQREQYF. The CDR3 DNA reads TGTGCCAGCAGTACCGGACAACGCGAGCAGTACTTC.

The table lists this clone with a few counts. This CDR3 is also generated by other DNA sequences in the sample. V is TRBV6-5 and J is TRBJ1-1; 7 bases are a match to TRBD1. The V and J ends lost 5 bases and 3 bases, in that order; junction bases with no gene match: 3. The germline CDR1 and CDR2 sequences are MNHEY and SVGAGI. This CDR3 spans 13 amino acids. CDR3 loop: CASSTQGDTEAFF. In nucleotides, the CDR3 is TGTGCCAGCAGTACGCAGGGGGACACTGAAGCTTTCTTT.

The rearrangement joins TRBV7-2 to TRBJ1-2; D is unresolved. CDR3 length equals 14 residues. V was trimmed by 2 bases and J by 1 base, leaving 8 bases between them. Germline CDR1 is SGHTA and CDR2 is FQGNSA. DNA of the CDR3: TGTGCCAGCAGCTTAATGGGCAGTAACTATGGCTACACCTTC. This gives the protein CASSLMGSNYGYTF.

The rearrangement uses TRBV29-1 and TRBJ1-1; TRBD1 agrees at 8 bases. Germline V gives CDR1 SQVTM, CDR2 ANQGSEA. V lost 1 base and J lost 0; bases outside the gene matches: 7. The CDR3 contains 16 residues. The CDR3 bases are TGCAGCGTTGAAGGAGACAGGGGCCTCTTGAACACTGAAGCTTTCTTT. Amino acid sequence: CSVEGDRGLLNTEAFF.

V gene TRBV7-2 combines with J gene TRBJ2-1, with TRBD2 matching over 9 bases. With 4 bases clipped from V and 6 bases from J, the junction kept 7 bases outside the gene matches. This CDR3 contains 15 residues. In germline, CDR1 is SGHTA, CDR2 FQGNSA. The CDR3 DNA reads TGTGCCAGCAGCTCAAGCGGGGGGCCGGGCAATGAGCAGTTCTTC. Amino acids: CASSSSGGPGNEQFF.

In its sample, this clone was seen many times. This rearrangement joins TRBV5-6 to TRBJ1-1; perhaps TRBD1 as D (6 bases). This CDR3 spans 17 amino acids. Trimming shortened V by 4 bases and J by 1 base, and 20 bases separated the two germline ends. Germline CDR1 and CDR2: SGHDT and YYEEEE. The CDR3 DNA follows: TGTGCCAGCAGCGTCGTGAGGGGGGCAAAGAGGAACACTGAAGCTTTCTTT. Its translation: CASSVVRGAKRNTEAFF.

A note on this clone: In the same sample, other DNA sequences code for this CDR3. The chain uses TRBV6-6 and TRBJ1-6; D not certain. The CDR3 spans 14 residues. The germline V gene encodes CDR1 MNHNY and CDR2 SVGAGI (reference sequence). V dropped 4 bases and J dropped 3 bases, with 7 bases sitting between them. The CDR3, as DNA: TGTGCCAGCAGTTCCGGGCACTATAATTCACCCCTCCACTTT. Translating gives CASSSGHYNSPLHF.

This clone was counted a few times. The rearrangement joins TRBV4-3 to TRBJ2-5; 9 bases are a match to TRBD2. Germline V lookup: CDR1 LGHNA, CDR2 YSLEER. The CDR3 length is 15 residues. Unmatched junction bases numbered 2, after V lost 1 base and J lost 2 bases. The chain's CDR3 is CASSQALAGQETQYF. DNA of the CDR3: TGCGCCAGCAGCCAAGCGCTAGCGGGGCAAGAGACCCAGTACTTC.

In this sample, this clone turned up many times. This chain joins TRBV9 and TRBJ2-2, with D perhaps TRBD1 (6 bases). The germline CDR1 and CDR2 sequences are SGDLS and YYNGEE. The CDR3 is 14 residues long. Between the trimmed V and J ends, which lost 7 bases and 4 bases, there was a span of 14 bases. CDR3 coding DNA: TGTGCCAGCGGGGGAACAGGGCGCACCGGGGAGCTGTTTTTT. Residues: CASGGTGRTGELFF.